This T cell receptor (beta chain) was identified in a study of blood T cell repertoires in COVID-19 (dated by TCRdb to between 2020 and 2021). Regarding the research as a whole: Collaborator samples came from the United States, Italy and Spain and covered acute and convalescent phases of COVID-19. The samples were drawn from two sources: the first 160 participants of the ongoing ImmuneRACE study, and 1,254 subjects contributed by 6 global collaborators. The prospective study material was composed of cDNA or gDNA derived from T cells, B-cell-depleted T cells, or PBMCs. The repertoires were released in a freely available public database meant as a resource for research on the immune response to SARS-CoV-2. The dataset comprised deeply sampled blood TCRbeta repertoires from subjects exposed to, actively infected with, or recovered from COVID-19. Sample metadata almost always included a de-identified subject ID, COVID-19 status, age in years and sex. Where available, HLA class I and class II types were obtained from metadata supplied by the sample provider rather than from assay-based typing. Results and caveats for the whole study, not just this receptor: How much clinical and demographic metadata was included differed by source and by participant, and the metadata was provided uncurated.

TCRbeta CDR3 regions were amplified from genomic DNA by means of the immunoSEQ Assay, a bias-controlled multiplex PCR. Per the original workflow: Within the assay, amplification of reference gene primers was used to estimate how many nucleated cells each sample contained. To quantify the absolute abundance of each unique TCRbeta CDR3 rearrangement, sequence reads were collapsed and filtered. For each sample, productive Simpson clonality was calculated by taking the square root of Simpson's diversity index across productive rearrangements. TCRdb carries this immuneACCESS record with in-frame sequences only. Its versions omit some clonotypes, under half of them owing to an unresolved V gene in the studies checked, with the rest unexplained. The DNA was the basis for D and trimming; V, J and clone size are from that table. This sample gives a few hundred thousand clones in total; around nine tenths of them show up just once. The ten top clones hold about a tenth of the sample.

The cysteine opens and the phenylalanine closes a CDR3 of 16 amino acids. The retained sequence is limited to the CDR3, 48 bases, with the frame set at the first base. The V end loses 0 bases and the J end loses 4 bases, and a stretch of 15 bases separates them. According to the germline V gene (reference sequence), CDR1 reads LNHDA and CDR2 reads SQIVND. Concerning this clone: Its binding antigen is unknown. It has no much larger one-base neighbor in the sample; base qualities were not kept.

In the prospective study, participants were roughly 18 to 95 years old, resided in fewer than 25 geographic areas of the United States, and were enrolled through a virtual design. Cohort assignment in the prospective study relied on participant-reported clinical history from a screening survey and a study questionnaire. ImmuneRACE Cohort 3 recovered participants were defined by two consecutive negative NP/OP PCR tests, healthcare professional clearance, or symptom resolution. Mobile phlebotomists in the prospective study collected whole blood, serum and a nasopharyngeal or oropharyngeal swab from every participant. Over an approximately two-month period, participants in the prospective study had the option of providing additional blood draws and questionnaires. Before DNA extraction, prospective study blood samples were shipped either frozen or at room temperature.

The sequence derives from a woman in her twenties or thirties who had recovered from COVID-19. The sequenced material came from PBMCs or T cells enriched from blood (not recorded which). The chain couples TRBV19 to TRBJ1-1; the D region possibly corresponds to TRBD1 (5 bases align). The base sequence is TGTGCCAGTAGTATAGATGACGGGGGGGACGGCACTGAAGCTTTCTTT. Its translation is CASSIDDGGDGTEAFF.